The rows below give T cell receptor beta chains drawn from one sample of a study of cytomegalovirus exposure and HLA in healthy donors. Clones were read by immunoSEQ multiplex PCR, and TCRdb kept only the in-frame ones, dropping some. The data contain just over 200,000 clones, roughly 80% of them seen just once; the ten biggest clones take up around 1.7%. Material: PBMCs. The receptors come from a middle-aged man in good health and CMV-seronegative. The conserved cysteine and the conserved F or W are not part of the CDR3 here. The D gene is left open where the match is weak.

v_call,j_call,d_call,cdr3_aa
TRBV18,TRBJ1-1,TRBD1,ASSSRDRGKPNTEAF
TRBV28,TRBJ2-7,-,ASSNQRIYEQY
TRBV10-3,TRBJ2-2,-,AISEDSANTGELF
TRBV19,TRBJ2-2,TRBD2,ASSIRREEFPNTGELF
TRBV7-9,TRBJ2-5,-,ASSRSNGETQY
TRBV5-4,TRBJ2-7,TRBD2,ASSPGERESSEQY
TRBV29-1,TRBJ1-1,-,SVDIGGTEAF
TRBV4-1,TRBJ2-7,TRBD1,ASSDRLGGQEFYEQY
TRBV10-1,TRBJ2-6,-,ASISPGPVARSGANVLT
TRBV11-2,-,TRBD2,ASSLSGGEQY
TRBV7-3,TRBJ2-7,TRBD1,ASSSGTGEQY
TRBV6-6,TRBJ2-3,-,ASSYRDSTDTQY
TRBV7-2,TRBJ1-1,TRBD1,ASSLTGLLTEAF
TRBV29-1,TRBJ1-1,-,SVGHLNTEAF
TRBV6-5,TRBJ2-3,-,ASSYVGGAADTQY
TRBV29-1,TRBJ2-5,TRBD2,SVEDFLAGLETQY
TRBV9,TRBJ2-1,-,ASSVDSEQF
TRBV7-9,TRBJ2-1,TRBD1,ASSEPGGGGDEQF
TRBV14,TRBJ2-3,TRBD1,ASSQDRGLIDTQY
TRBV7-9,TRBJ2-1,TRBD1,ASSAKQGPPYNEQF
TRBV30,TRBJ2-2,TRBD1,AWRIGQGGTGELF
TRBV4-1,TRBJ1-6,-,ASSKGAGAGSPLH
TRBV27,TRBJ1-1,-,ASSLGSQGTTEAF
TRBV4-1,TRBJ1-4,-,ASSAQGGRGEKLF
TRBV19,TRBJ2-5,TRBD2,ASRTSGGQETQY
TRBV15,TRBJ1-2,TRBD1,ATSRVSISGQGARGYT
TRBV27,TRBJ2-7,-,ASSLMGGAPYEQY
TRBV18,TRBJ1-2,-,ASSQGSGNGYT
TRBV30,TRBJ1-2,-,AWSVGGTINYGYT
TRBV5-5,TRBJ1-1,TRBD1,ASSLSGQIEAF
TRBV27,TRBJ2-7,-,ASSPSSYEQY
TRBV13,TRBJ2-3,-,ASSLLASARTDTQY
TRBV19,TRBJ2-2,-,ASSISSLVGGELF
TRBV6-5,TRBJ2-5,-,ASSPNRVYQETQY
TRBV28,TRBJ2-5,-,ASKGGAGETQY
TRBV19,TRBJ1-1,-,ASTPLGGNTEAF
TRBV25-1,TRBJ1-5,TRBD1,ASSPGQGQPQH
TRBV4-1,TRBJ2-3,TRBD1,ASSRSGTGNTDTQY
TRBV9,TRBJ2-7,TRBD1,ASSLGQGWDEQY
TRBV6-1,TRBJ2-2,TRBD1,ASRQTGVQELF
TRBV5-1,TRBJ2-2,TRBD2,ASSLTSGRSQGSGTGELF
TRBV11-2,TRBJ2-7,TRBD2,ASSLREGLGGQY
TRBV6-6,TRBJ2-5,-,ASSTRTPRGQETQY
TRBV28,TRBJ1-4,-,ASSRRVFLDEKLF
TRBV29-1,TRBJ1-1,-,SVPFRRGSNTEAF
TRBV19,TRBJ2-1,TRBD2,ASTVRGHSGSEQF
TRBV5-1,TRBJ1-2,TRBD1,ASSLGGTGNYGYT
TRBV7-9,TRBJ2-1,-,ASSLDDSLNEQF
TRBV2,TRBJ2-1,TRBD2,ASSGGLAGGRYNEQF